These 13 T cell receptor beta chains came from one sample sequenced in a study of CD8 T cells in Susac syndrome. RNA, at 0.5 to 1 ug, was reverse transcribed with random hexamers. One entry per CDR3 protein results from TCRdb running MiXCR on the immunoSEQ multiplex PCR reads. The profile shows about 200,000 distinct CDR3 sequences, 90% to 95% of them singletons. Sequencing was carried out using CD4+ T cells from PBMCs. Every receptor here comes from a human donor with Susac syndrome.

The rearrangement uses TRBV30 and TRBJ1-6; 8 bases map to TRBD1. This CDR3 is 15 amino acids long. V gave up 3 bases and J gave up 10 bases; unmatched junction bases: 11. CDR1 is GTSNPN, CDR2 SVGIG, per germline (reference sequence). The CDR3 is CAWSPPGQALSPLHF. The CDR3 nucleotides are TGTGCCTGGAGCCCACCGGGACAGGCCCTATCACCCCTCCACTTT.

This clonotype was counted once. The chain has TRBV7-9 and TRBJ1-1; D unclear. Trimming took 5 bases from V and 1 from J, leaving 14 bases between them. CDR3 size: 15 residues. Per the germline V gene, CDR1 is SEHNR and CDR2 is FQNEAQ (reference sequence). CDR3 amino acids: CASSLGSVRNTEAFF. The CDR3 bases are TGTGCCAGCAGCCTCGGGTCCGTGAGGAACACTGAAGCTTTCTTT.

The rearrangement links TRBV20-1 to TRBJ2-7, with 11 bases lining up with TRBD2. The CDR3 runs 16 residues. Trimming cost V 5 bases and J 7 bases; bases outside gene matches: 16. Germline V gene lookup returns CDR1 DFQATT and CDR2 SNEGSKA (reference sequence). CDR3 bases: TGCAGTGCTCTCTCCCCGACTAGCGGGGTAGTGGGGGAGCAGTACTTC. Protein sequence: CSALSPTSGVVGEQYF.

The chain recombines TRBV12-3 or TRBV12-4 with TRBJ2-7; TRBD1 matches 8 bases. Unmatched junction bases numbered 8, after V lost 6 bases and J lost 7 bases. This CDR3 is 13 amino acids long. Here the CDR3 reads CASRNQGAGEQYF. DNA of the CDR3: TGTGCCAGCAGAAACCAGGGGGCCGGTGAGCAGTACTTC.

The genes are TRBV20-1 and TRBJ1-1, with D unresolved. The CDR3 is made up of 11 amino acids. Germline loops: CDR1 DFQATT, CDR2 SNEGSKA (reference sequence). Trimming removed 3 bases at V and 7 bases at J, with 9 bases between. The CDR3 loop is CSASFGLEAFF. CDR3 DNA: TGCAGTGCTAGTTTTGGTCTTGAAGCTTTCTTT.

The chain carries TRBV5-1 and TRBJ1-2; no definite D call. The CDR3 extends over 12 amino acids. V was trimmed by 0 bases and J by 6 bases, leaving 6 bases between them. Germline assignment: CDR1 SGHRS and CDR2 YFSETQ. Written as DNA, the CDR3 is TGCGCCAGCAGCTTGGGAGAGAATGGCTACACCTTC. It encodes CASSLGENGYTF.

This chain links TRBV6-5 with TRBJ2-7; 9 bases are a match to TRBD1. The CDR3 sequence is 14 residues long. Germline assignment: CDR1 MNHEY and CDR2 SVGAGI. J was trimmed by 4 bases and V by 8 bases; bases with no gene match: 9. CDR3: CASAGGQGRYEQYF. CDR3 nucleotides: TGTGCCAGCGCCGGCGGACAGGGGAGGTACGAGCAGTACTTC.

The rearrangement uses TRBV5-1 and TRBJ2-3, with TRBD2 as a possible D gene (6 bases). V lost 1 base and J 0 bases, leaving 15 bases between the germline ends. The CDR3 spans 17 residues. The germline V gene encodes CDR1 SGHRS and CDR2 YFSETQ. The CDR3: CASSLTNPGLSTDTQYF. The CDR3 bases are TGCGCCAGCAGCTTGACGAATCCGGGACTCAGCACAGATACGCAGTATTTT.

The V gene is TRBV12-3 or TRBV12-4, the J gene TRBJ2-7, with a tentative D call TRBD1 (5 bases). V was cut by 5 bases and J by 6 bases, with 14 bases left in between. The CDR3 loop spans 13 amino acids. The CDR3 DNA sequence: TGTGCCAGCAGTCCGATCTCCAGGGCCGAGCAGTACTTC. Translation gives CASSPISRAEQYF.

The CDR3 region is CASSAPGSSYEQYF. DNA for the CDR3: TGTGCCAGCAGCGCCCCGGGAAGCTCCTACGAGCAGTACTTC. The chain carries TRBV11-2 and TRBJ2-7; perhaps TRBD2 as D (5 bases). Looked up from germline, CDR1 is SGHAT and CDR2 is FQNNGV. The CDR3 loop spans 14 amino acids. V lost 5 bases to trimming and J lost 0 bases, with 11 bases between them.

CDR3 sequence reads: CSAREYPTYEQYF. The CDR3 DNA is TGCAGTGCTAGAGAATATCCAACTTACGAGCAGTACTTC. The gene calls are TRBV20-1 and TRBJ2-7; D gene ambiguous. Germline loops: CDR1 DFQATT, CDR2 SNEGSKA (reference sequence). This CDR3 has 13 residues. The V gene lost 0 bases and the J gene lost 4 bases, with 10 bases spanning the gap.

The CDR3 is CASSQSENRRGTEAFF. DNA of the CDR3: TGCGCCAGCAGCCAATCGGAGAACCGGAGGGGCACTGAAGCTTTCTTT. V gene TRBV4-1 combines with J gene TRBJ1-1, with D tentatively TRBD1 (5 bases). V lost 2 bases to trimming and J lost 4 bases, with 17 bases between them. Germline CDR1 is MGHRA and CDR2 is YSYEKL. CDR3 length: 16 amino acids.

This sequence joins TRBV6-6 and TRBJ1-2; 11 bases line up with TRBD1. The CDR3 runs to 15 residues. Germline-derived CDR1 and CDR2 are MNHNY and SVGAGI (reference sequence). Trimming at V came to 7 bases and at J to 5 bases, leaving 9 bases not matched to a gene. CDR3 sequence: CASTIGGQGVYGYTF. In nucleotides, the CDR3 is TGTGCCAGCACCATCGGGGGACAGGGGGTTTATGGCTACACCTTC.